This TCR beta chain was sequenced in a study of breast tumors, draining lymph nodes, adjacent tissues. TCRdb recomputed calls from the multiplex PCR reads with MiXCR, one row per CDR3 protein. The sample includes 290,000 or so distinct CDR3 sequences, more than 30% of them seen just once. V was trimmed by 6 bases and J by 7 bases, leaving 10 bases between them. The CDR3 is 13 residues long. Germline values: CDR1 SGHTA, CDR2 FQGNSA. Points from the study as a whole: Tumor TCR diversity was below lymph nodes but above nontumor tissue. Luminal-like breast cancer showed significantly greater tumor-nontumor repertoire similarity than basal-like breast cancer did. Tumor T cell lymph node origin was a supported hypothesis, not proven. Most tumor T cells seemingly derive from lymph node, then expand in tumor.

For this clonotype: Its matching antigen is unknown.

Samples came from axillary lymph nodes draining the breast cancer. The sample was axillary lymph node tissue. V is TRBV7-2 and J is TRBJ1-6; D call uncertain. This sequence originates from a female donor with breast cancer. Some clones in this sample may be carry-over from other donors' samples. CDR3 DNA sequence: TGTGCCAGCAGGGCGGCGGTGAATTCACCCCTCCACTTT. Translation gives CASRAAVNSPLHF.